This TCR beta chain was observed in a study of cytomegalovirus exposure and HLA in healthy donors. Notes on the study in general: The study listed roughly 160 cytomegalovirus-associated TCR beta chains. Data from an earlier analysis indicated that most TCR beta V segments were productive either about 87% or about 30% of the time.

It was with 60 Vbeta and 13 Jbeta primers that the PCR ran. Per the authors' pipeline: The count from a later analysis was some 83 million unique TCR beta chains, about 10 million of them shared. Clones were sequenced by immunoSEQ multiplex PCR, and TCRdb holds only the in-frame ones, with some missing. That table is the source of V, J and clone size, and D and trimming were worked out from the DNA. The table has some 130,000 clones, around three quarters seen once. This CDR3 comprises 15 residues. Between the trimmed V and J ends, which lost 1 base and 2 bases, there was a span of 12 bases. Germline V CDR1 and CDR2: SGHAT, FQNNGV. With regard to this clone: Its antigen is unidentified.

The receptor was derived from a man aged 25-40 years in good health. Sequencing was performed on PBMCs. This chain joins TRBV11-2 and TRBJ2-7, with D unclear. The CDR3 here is CASSLVPRSTYEQYF. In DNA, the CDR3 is TGTGCCAGCAGCTTAGTGCCGCGGTCCACCTACGAGCAGTACTTC.